This TCR beta chain was captured by sequencing in a study of cytotoxic CD8 clonotypes in ibrutinib-treated CLL. V was pared by 4 bases and J by 1 base, with 20 bases between. The CDR3 extends over 18 amino acids. Per the germline V gene, CDR1 is SGHRS and CDR2 is YFSETQ. Clones were read by immunoSEQ multiplex PCR, and TCRdb kept only the in-frame ones, dropping some. The sample yields about 140,000 clones, 60% to 80% seen once. In this sample, this clone turned up once. The sequenced sample was PBMCs, obtained after 12 months of ibrutinib treatment. The clonotype originates from a human donor with chronic lymphocytic leukemia. The V call is TRBV5-1, the J call TRBJ2-2, with D tentatively TRBD2 (7 bases). The CDR3 loop is CASSLGGLAALNTGELFF. CDR3 sequence (DNA): TGCGCCAGCAGCCTGGGGGGGCTAGCGGCCTTGAACACCGGGGAGCTGTTTTTT.